A selection of T cell receptor beta chains follows, all from one sample in a study of T-cell memory formation after mild COVID-19. TCRdb reanalysed the 5' RACE reads using MiXCR and keeps one entry per CDR3 protein. The sample yields 540,000 or so distinct CDR3 sequences, roughly 22% seen once. Sequenced material: PBMCs or a T cell subset sorted from them (not recorded which). The receptors here all came from an adult woman who had mild COVID-19 (a few samples of this study predate the infection). Cell type and time point are not known. CDR3s include the opening cysteine and the closing phenylalanine or tryptophan. The D gene is left open where the match is weak. Size tells how often a clone was seen (once, few, many) or the class of an expanded clone, and some rows leave it out.

D gene: -; V gene: TRBV10-2; clone size: -; J gene: TRBJ2-5; CDR3 protein: CASSSGGSGAETQYF; CDR3 DNA: TGCGCCAGCAGTTCGGGGGGTTCGGGGGCAGAGACCCAGTACTTC
D gene: -; V gene: TRBV13; clone size: few; J gene: TRBJ2-7; CDR3 protein: CASSPTGDAEQYF; CDR3 DNA: TGTGCCAGCAGCCCAACCGGGGACGCGGAGCAGTACTTC
D gene: -; V gene: TRBV9; clone size: few; J gene: TRBJ2-7; CDR3 protein: CASSPRTDLEVYEQYF; CDR3 DNA: TGTGCCAGCAGCCCGAGGACAGATCTCGAAGTCTACGAGCAGTACTTC
D gene: -; V gene: TRBV20-1; clone size: -; J gene: TRBJ2-7; CDR3 protein: CSARTVPSSYEQYF; CDR3 DNA: TGCAGTGCTAGGACCGTTCCTAGCTCCTACGAGCAGTACTTC
D gene: -; V gene: TRBV6-2/TRBV6-3; clone size: -; J gene: TRBJ2-3; CDR3 protein: CASSSGTSATDTQYF; CDR3 DNA: TGTGCCAGCAGTTCCGGTACGAGCGCTACAGATACGCAGTATTTT
D gene: -; V gene: TRBV6-6; clone size: -; J gene: TRBJ2-2; CDR3 protein: CASSITVNTGELFF; CDR3 DNA: TGTGCCAGCAGTATAACGGTTAACACCGGGGAGCTGTTTTTT
D gene: -; V gene: TRBV5-1; clone size: few; J gene: TRBJ2-7; CDR3 protein: CASSPAALSYEQYF; CDR3 DNA: TGCGCCAGCAGCCCCGCAGCGCTCTCCTACGAGCAGTACTTC
D gene: TRBD2; V gene: TRBV7-2; clone size: few; J gene: TRBJ2-1; CDR3 protein: CASSLGTSGRYNDEQFF; CDR3 DNA: TGTGCCAGCAGCTTAGGGACTAGCGGGAGATACAATGATGAGCAGTTCTTC
D gene: TRBD1; V gene: TRBV6-1; clone size: -; J gene: TRBJ2-5; CDR3 protein: CASSSDRGTETQYF; CDR3 DNA: TGTGCCAGCAGTTCGGACAGGGGAACAGAGACCCAGTACTTC
D gene: TRBD1; V gene: TRBV5-1; clone size: -; J gene: TRBJ1-1; CDR3 protein: CASSPQGSVMRYTEAFF; CDR3 DNA: TGCGCCAGCAGCCCACAGGGGTCGGTTATGAGGTACACTGAAGCTTTCTTT
D gene: TRBD2; V gene: TRBV7-3; clone size: -; J gene: TRBJ2-7; CDR3 protein: CASSPAGLAGGPPEQYF; CDR3 DNA: TGTGCCAGCAGCCCTGCGGGACTAGCGGGAGGGCCACCCGAGCAGTACTTC
D gene: -; V gene: TRBV27; clone size: -; J gene: TRBJ1-1; CDR3 protein: CASSFVGFTEAFF; CDR3 DNA: TGTGCCAGCAGTTTCGTAGGATTCACTGAAGCTTTCTTT
D gene: -; V gene: TRBV5-1; clone size: once; J gene: TRBJ2-1; CDR3 protein: CASSPGASGNEQFF; CDR3 DNA: TGCGCCAGCAGCCCGGGGGCTAGCGGAAATGAGCAGTTCTTC
D gene: -; V gene: TRBV12-3/TRBV12-4; clone size: -; J gene: TRBJ2-7; CDR3 protein: CASSQDPRPSYEQYF; CDR3 DNA: TGTGCCAGCAGCCAGGACCCCCGGCCCTCCTACGAGCAGTACTTC
D gene: TRBD1; V gene: TRBV12-3/TRBV12-4; clone size: -; J gene: TRBJ2-7; CDR3 protein: CASRLGQGYEQYF; CDR3 DNA: TGTGCCAGCAGACTCGGACAGGGGTACGAGCAGTACTTC
D gene: -; V gene: TRBV20-1; clone size: few; J gene: TRBJ1-5; CDR3 protein: CSARDKGPGQPQHF; CDR3 DNA: TGCAGTGCTAGAGATAAGGGGCCGGGGCAGCCCCAGCATTTT
D gene: TRBD1; V gene: TRBV20-1; clone size: -; J gene: TRBJ2-7; CDR3 protein: CSARPNRGTSYEQYF; CDR3 DNA: TGCAGTGCTAGACCGAACAGGGGAACCTCCTACGAGCAGTACTTC
D gene: -; V gene: TRBV7-9; clone size: -; J gene: TRBJ2-1; CDR3 protein: CASSAWDGSYNEQFF; CDR3 DNA: TGTGCCAGCAGCGCCTGGGACGGCTCCTACAATGAGCAGTTCTTC
D gene: -; V gene: TRBV7-2; clone size: -; J gene: TRBJ2-5; CDR3 protein: CASTPPGVRETQYF; CDR3 DNA: TGTGCCAGCACTCCCCCAGGGGTCAGGGAGACCCAGTACTTC
D gene: -; V gene: TRBV19; clone size: -; J gene: TRBJ2-1; CDR3 protein: CASSERSGPLVHEQFF; CDR3 DNA: TGTGCCAGTAGTGAGCGCTCGGGACCCTTGGTGCATGAGCAGTTCTTC
D gene: TRBD2; V gene: TRBV6-8; clone size: -; J gene: TRBJ2-7; CDR3 protein: CASSLGLAGVGEQYF; CDR3 DNA: TGTGCCAGCAGCCTTGGACTAGCGGGAGTCGGGGAGCAGTACTTC
D gene: TRBD2; V gene: TRBV5-1; clone size: -; J gene: TRBJ2-3; CDR3 protein: CASRWTSDPPDTQYF; CDR3 DNA: TGCGCCAGCAGGTGGACTAGCGACCCGCCAGATACGCAGTATTTT
D gene: -; V gene: TRBV27; clone size: -; J gene: TRBJ2-1; CDR3 protein: CASSYQTGRNEQFF; CDR3 DNA: TGTGCCAGCAGTTATCAAACAGGGAGAAATGAGCAGTTCTTC
D gene: -; V gene: TRBV4-2; clone size: -; J gene: TRBJ1-4; CDR3 protein: CASSQGSLNEKLFF; CDR3 DNA: TGTGCCAGCAGCCAAGGCAGCTTAAATGAAAAACTGTTTTTT
D gene: -; V gene: TRBV4-1; clone size: few; J gene: TRBJ2-5; CDR3 protein: CASSQITGGQYF; CDR3 DNA: TGCGCCAGCAGCCAAATAACAGGAGGCCAGTACTTC
D gene: TRBD1; V gene: TRBV7-9; clone size: -; J gene: TRBJ2-5; CDR3 protein: CASSPRDSGETQYF; CDR3 DNA: TGTGCCAGCAGCCCGAGGGACAGTGGGGAGACCCAGTACTTC
D gene: -; V gene: TRBV7-9; clone size: -; J gene: TRBJ1-2; CDR3 protein: CASSLGSVDGYTF; CDR3 DNA: TGTGCCAGCAGCCTCGGGAGCGTAGATGGCTACACCTTC
D gene: -; V gene: TRBV7-9; clone size: few; J gene: TRBJ2-1; CDR3 protein: CASSLSGGGNEQFF; CDR3 DNA: TGTGCCAGCAGCTTATCAGGGGGAGGCAATGAGCAGTTCTTC
D gene: -; V gene: TRBV19; clone size: once; J gene: TRBJ2-6; CDR3 protein: CASHLSSSGANVLTF; CDR3 DNA: TGTGCCAGTCACTTGTCGAGCTCTGGGGCCAACGTCCTGACTTTC
D gene: -; V gene: TRBV7-9; clone size: many; J gene: TRBJ2-6; CDR3 protein: CASSPGISSSGANVLTF; CDR3 DNA: TGTGCCAGCAGCCCCGGGATCTCGAGCTCTGGGGCCAACGTCCTGACTTTC
D gene: TRBD1; V gene: TRBV6-2/TRBV6-3; clone size: -; J gene: TRBJ2-3; CDR3 protein: CASSYPLPQTGEPTDTQYF; CDR3 DNA: TGTGCCAGCAGTTACCCTCTACCCCAAACAGGGGAGCCCACAGATACGCAGTATTTT
D gene: -; V gene: TRBV18; clone size: -; J gene: TRBJ1-2; CDR3 protein: CASSLLDDYGYTF; CDR3 DNA: TGTGCCAGCTCACTACTAGATGACTATGGCTACACCTTC
D gene: -; V gene: TRBV7-2; clone size: -; J gene: TRBJ1-2; CDR3 protein: CASSLALRAPNGYTF; CDR3 DNA: TGTGCCAGCAGCTTAGCGCTCAGGGCCCCTAATGGCTACACCTTC
D gene: -; V gene: TRBV20-1; clone size: -; J gene: TRBJ2-1; CDR3 protein: CSAREVGEQFF; CDR3 DNA: TGCAGTGCTAGAGAGGTGGGGGAGCAGTTCTTC
D gene: -; V gene: TRBV5-1; clone size: few; J gene: TRBJ2-5; CDR3 protein: CASSPRGQGGQETQYF; CDR3 DNA: TGCGCCAGCAGCCCCCGGGGGCAGGGGGGGCAAGAGACCCAGTACTTC
D gene: TRBD2; V gene: TRBV20-1; clone size: few; J gene: TRBJ2-3; CDR3 protein: CSASAGGPDMIDTQYF; CDR3 DNA: TGCAGTGCTAGTGCGGGAGGGCCTGATATGATCGATACGCAGTATTTT
D gene: -; V gene: TRBV20-1; clone size: -; J gene: TRBJ1-5; CDR3 protein: CSATEGGSNQPQHF; CDR3 DNA: TGCAGTGCTACCGAGGGAGGGAGCAATCAGCCCCAGCATTTT
D gene: TRBD1; V gene: TRBV7-2; clone size: -; J gene: TRBJ2-7; CDR3 protein: CASSPHLGQAYEQYF; CDR3 DNA: TGTGCCAGCAGCCCCCACCTTGGACAGGCCTACGAGCAGTACTTC